One and the same sample provided the 23 T cell receptor beta chains below, sequenced in a study of cytomegalovirus exposure and HLA in healthy donors. Primers for the PCR totalled 60 Vbeta and 13 Jbeta. Measured with immunoSEQ multiplex PCR; TCRdb has only the in-frame clones, and not every one. This sample yields more than 95,000 clones, of which about 80% are seen a single time; roughly 3.1% belongs to the top ten. Sequenced input: PBMCs. These receptors all stem from a man aged 25 to 40 in good health and CMV-seronegative.

This chain connects TRBV4-1 to TRBJ2-7, with 7 bases matching TRBD2. V shed 4 bases and J 5 bases; nucleotides not matched to a gene: 5. Germline lookup yields CDR1 MGHRA and CDR2 YSYEKL. This CDR3 spans 13 amino acids. The CDR3 reads CASSLGGENEQYF. CDR3 in DNA: TGCGCCAGCAGCCTGGGGGGGGAAAACGAGCAGTACTTC.

The V gene is TRBV5-6, the J gene TRBJ1-1; the D is unclear. Germline V lookup: CDR1 SGHDT, CDR2 YYEEEE. Trimming shortened V by 1 base and J by 4 bases, and 8 bases separated the two germline ends. The CDR3 runs 13 residues. In DNA form, the CDR3 reads TGTGCCAGCAGCTTGCGGGAACCCACTGAAGCTTTCTTT. Translated: CASSLREPTEAFF.

The V gene is TRBV7-6, the J gene TRBJ2-1; 8 bases match TRBD2. From germline, CDR1 is SGHVS and CDR2 FNYEAQ. The CDR3 has 15 amino acids. Trimming removed 3 bases from V and 5 bases from J; junction bases left unmatched: 6. The CDR3 region has the DNA TGTGCCAGCAGCTTGAGCGGGGGCCCAAACAATGAGCAGTTCTTC. It translates to CASSLSGGPNNEQFF.

The V call is TRBV6-5, the J call TRBJ2-7, with TRBD2 identical over 8 bases. CDR1 and CDR2 from the germline V gene are MNHEY and SVGAGI. The CDR3 is 15 residues long. Germline trimming cut 8 bases from V and 6 bases from J; bases unmatched to any gene: 15. The CDR3 protein is CASVRSLRGASEQYF. The CDR3 DNA is TGTGCCAGCGTTAGATCCCTGCGGGGGGCAAGCGAGCAGTACTTC.

This clone was observed a single time. The rearrangement uses TRBV2 and TRBJ2-2, with D unclear. CDR3 length: 13 residues. Germline V lookup: CDR1 SNHLY, CDR2 FYNNEI. For the CDR3, the DNA is TGTGCTAGTGTGTACCACCACACCGGGGAGCTGTTTTTT. Translating gives CASVYHHTGELFF.

This clone was counted a few times. The chain has TRBV19 and TRBJ2-7, with 10 positions matching TRBD1. Unmatched junction bases numbered 3, after V lost 4 bases and J lost 3 bases. The germline V gene encodes CDR1 LNHDA and CDR2 SQIVND (reference sequence). CDR3 length: 14 amino acids. CDR3 in amino acids: CASSKGQGLYEQYF. CDR3 DNA: TGTGCCAGTAGTAAGGGACAGGGGCTCTACGAGCAGTACTTC.

This clone came up a few times. The chain employs TRBV15 and TRBJ1-5, with D possibly being TRBD1 (5 bases). This CDR3 spans 16 amino acids. CDR1 and CDR2 (germline): LNHNV, YYDKDF (reference sequence). Trimming removed 1 base at V and 6 bases at J, with 16 bases between. DNA of the CDR3: TGTGCCACCAGCAGAGGAGGAGGGGCTGGTGGTCAGCCCCAGCATTTT. Protein product: CATSRGGGAGGQPQHF.

The rearrangement joins TRBV4-2 to TRBJ2-3; 7 positions match TRBD2. This CDR3 comprises 16 residues. Germline CDR1 reads LGHNA; CDR2 reads YNFKEQ. The V and J ends lost 0 bases and 1 base, in that order; junction bases with no gene match: 4. The CDR3 spells CASSQEEGGGTDTQYF. For the CDR3, the DNA is TGTGCCAGCAGCCAAGAAGAGGGAGGGGGCACAGATACGCAGTATTTT.

This sequence joins TRBV13 and TRBJ2-7; 10 nucleotides line up with TRBD2. V was pared by 5 bases and J by 6 bases, with 10 bases of the junction left unmatched. Per the germline V gene, CDR1 is PRHDT and CDR2 is FYEKMQ (reference sequence). CDR3 length: 15 residues. The CDR3 reads CASSQGSGRAREQYF. CDR3 nucleotides: TGTGCCAGCAGCCAGGGGAGCGGGAGGGCCCGCGAGCAGTACTTC. Full variable domain (remainder filled in from reference TRBV13 and TRBJ2-7): AAGVIQSPRHLIKEKRETATLKCYPIPRHDTVYWYQQGPGQDPQFLISFYEKMQSDKGSIPDRFSAQQFSDYHSELNMSSLELGDSALYFCASSQGSGRAREQYFGPGTRLTVT.

This clone has more than one count but fewer than ten. This chain connects TRBV6-1 to TRBJ2-5; 9 nucleotides match TRBD2. J was trimmed by 4 bases and V by 4 bases; bases with no gene match: 1. This CDR3 spans 13 amino acids. Germline V lookup: CDR1 MNHNS, CDR2 SASEGT. In DNA form, the CDR3 reads TGTGCCAGCAGTGTTAGCGGGAGAGAGACCCAGTACTTC. This gives the protein CASSVSGRETQYF.

This clone was picked up one time. The V and J genes are TRBV14 and TRBJ2-1, with a weak D call TRBD1 (5 bases). Trimming removed 0 bases at V and 11 bases at J, with 11 bases between. This CDR3 comprises 13 residues. Looked up from germline, CDR1 is SGHDN and CDR2 is FVKESK. CDR3: CASSQEVRGKQFF. The DNA of the CDR3 is TGTGCCAGCAGCCAAGAAGTAAGGGGAAAGCAGTTCTTC.

The genes are TRBV7-9 and TRBJ2-7; D is perhaps TRBD2 (6 bases). CDR3 length: 15 amino acids. V shed 1 base and J shed 2 bases, with 12 bases lying between them. Germline lookup yields CDR1 SEHNR and CDR2 FQNEAQ (reference sequence). The CDR3 sequence is CASSLEASVAYEQYF. In DNA, the CDR3 is TGTGCCAGCAGCTTAGAGGCTAGCGTGGCCTACGAGCAGTACTTC.

This clone was recorded a few times. The chain is built from TRBV28 and TRBJ1-2; no firm D call. The CDR3 sequence is 15 residues long. V gave up 4 bases and J gave up 4 bases, with 16 bases separating them. CDR1 MDHEN and CDR2 SYDVKM come from the germline V gene. CDR3 nucleotide sequence: TGTGCCAGCAGTTCCCCGCGGAACGCTGGCTATGGCTACACCTTC. Protein product: CASSSPRNAGYGYTF.

This chain links TRBV19 with TRBJ2-1; tentatively, D is TRBD1 (6 bases). Germline CDR1 LNHDA, CDR2 SQIVND (reference sequence). There are 15 residues in the CDR3. The germline V and J ends were trimmed by 6 bases and 4 bases, with 16 bases remaining between them. This chain's CDR3 is CASSLRTAYYNEQFF. The CDR3 DNA follows: TGTGCCAGTAGCCTCCGGACAGCCTATTACAATGAGCAGTTCTTC.

The gene calls are TRBV5-4 and TRBJ2-1, with TRBD1 matching 7 bases. The CDR3 contains 15 residues. CDR1 and CDR2 from the germline V gene are SGHNT and YYREEE (reference sequence). V dropped 2 bases and J dropped 0; count of bases not matched to a gene: 2. The CDR3 DNA reads TGTGCCAGCAGCTTTAGGGGGCACTCCTACAATGAGCAGTTCTTC. Translated: CASSFRGHSYNEQFF.

V and J are TRBV27 and TRBJ2-5, with a weak D call TRBD2 (5 bases). The J call could be wrong; TRBJ2-7 is a better fit for the DNA end. Per germline, CDR1 MNHEY and CDR2 SMNVEV (reference sequence). The CDR3 covers 12 residues. The CDR3 region is CASSFPGSEQYF. DNA for the CDR3: TGTGCCAGCAGTTTCCCGGGGAGCGAGCAGTACTTC.

The CDR3 region has the DNA TGTGCCAGCAGCTTACTCCCTCTACGGGAGACCCAGTACTTC. Encoded protein: CASSLLPLRETQYF. This chain uses TRBV7-9 with TRBJ2-5; D gene ambiguous. CDR1 is SEHNR and CDR2 is FQNEAQ in the germline V gene (reference sequence). CDR3 length: 14 amino acids. Trimming shortened V by 2 bases and J by 5 bases, and 12 bases separated the two germline ends.

This clone appeared a few times. This sequence joins TRBV6-1 and TRBJ1-1, with D unresolved. Trimming cost V 3 bases and J 1 base, with 18 bases left between them. The CDR3 has 17 residues. CDR1 MNHNS and CDR2 SASEGT come from the germline V gene. This CDR3 reads CASSESHRLRENTEAFF. CDR3 bases: TGTGCCAGCAGTGAGAGCCATCGACTCCGGGAGAACACTGAAGCTTTCTTT.

The chain joins TRBV19 to TRBJ1-5; TRBD1 is a possible D gene (5 bases). The V and J ends lost 7 bases and 4 bases respectively, with 14 bases between them. Germline CDR1 LNHDA, CDR2 SQIVND (reference sequence). This CDR3 has 14 residues. CDR3 DNA: TGTGCCAGTACCATGCTGGGGCTGAATCAGCCCCAGCATTTT. Amino acids: CASTMLGLNQPQHF.

A remark on this clone: Its ends do not fully match the called genes, so a read error is possible. Other nucleotide sequences in the sample specify the same CDR3. The chain couples TRBV5-6 to TRBJ1-1; D may be TRBD1 (5 bases). The germline V gene has CDR1 SGHDT and CDR2 YYEEEE. There are 15 residues in the CDR3. CDR3: CASSFQGTMNTEAFF. In DNA, the CDR3 is TGTGCTAGCAGCTTTCAGGGTACAATGAACACTGAAGCTTTCTTT. Full variable domain (missing parts from reference TRBV5-6 and TRBJ1-1): DAGVTQSPTHLIKTRGQQVTLRCSPKSGHDTVSWYQQALGQGPQFIFQYYEEEERQRGNFPDRFSGHQFPNYSSELNVNALLLGDSALYLCASSFQGTMNTEAFFGQGTRLTVV.

The chain links TRBV10-3 to TRBJ2-7; TRBD1 matches 8 bases. V was clipped by 7 bases and J by 0 bases; unmatched bases: 5. The CDR3 length is 14 residues. CDR1 is ENHRY and CDR2 is SYGVKD in the germline V gene. The CDR3, as DNA: TGTGCCATCACCAGGACAGGGAGCTCCTACGAGCAGTACTTC. Translation gives CAITRTGSSYEQYF.

This clone was found a few times. The chain has TRBV30 and TRBJ2-7, with D possibly matching TRBD2 (6 bases). V was clipped by 3 bases and J by 3 bases, with 21 bases between them. The CDR3 covers 16 residues. Germline assignment: CDR1 GTSNPN and CDR2 SVGIG (reference sequence). This CDR3 reads CAWRPRFERAVYEQYF. CDR3 sequence (DNA): TGTGCCTGGAGACCCCGGTTCGAGCGGGCGGTCTACGAGCAGTACTTC.

CDR3 protein: CASSLTGSTDTQYF. CDR3 DNA: TGCGCCAGCAGCTTAACAGGTAGCACAGATACGCAGTATTTT. The chain is built from TRBV5-1 and TRBJ2-3; D perhaps matches TRBD1 (5 bases). Trimming removed 2 bases from V and 0 bases from J, with 7 bases in between. CDR1 SGHRS and CDR2 YFSETQ come from the germline V gene. CDR3 length: 14 amino acids.